Listed below are T cell receptor beta chains from one sample, sequenced in a study of Ad26.COV2.S vaccination and SARS-CoV-2 variants. Using immunoSEQ multiplex PCR, the repertoire was profiled, and TCRdb retains in-frame clones only, with some absent. The sample holds some 410,000 clones, approximately 92% seen once. This sample comprised peripheral blood, obtained in a trial of Ad26.COV2.S vaccine versus placebo. These receptors came from a person aged 18 to 65 who received the Ad26.COV2.S COVID-19 vaccine or a placebo. CDR3s include the opening cysteine and the closing phenylalanine or tryptophan. D genes are given only for firm matches. Clone size is not always given. Where it is, it says once, few, many or a class for expanded clones.

D: .; J: TRBJ2-3; V: TRBV10-1; size: .; DNA: TGCGCCAGCACCAGCGGAGATTCTAGCACAGATACGCAGTATTTT; CDR3: CASTSGDSSTDTQYF
D: .; J: TRBJ1-2; V: TRBV6-5; size: .; DNA: TGTGCCAGCAGTTTAGACAGATCTAACTATGGCTACACCTTC; CDR3: CASSLDRSNYGYTF
D: .; J: TRBJ1-1; V: TRBV18; size: .; DNA: TGTGCCAGCTCACCAGGCAGGAACACTGAAGCTTTCTTT; CDR3: CASSPGRNTEAFF
D: .; J: TRBJ1-5; V: TRBV6-2/TRBV6-3; size: .; DNA: TGTGCCAGCAGTTACTCAGCGGGTAGGGGTAGCAATCAGCCCCAGCATTTT; CDR3: CASSYSAGRGSNQPQHF
D: TRBD1; J: TRBJ1-6; V: TRBV7-2; size: .; DNA: TGTGCCAGCAGCCCCCCGCGGGACAGATATTCACCCCTCCACTTT; CDR3: CASSPPRDRYSPLHF
D: .; J: TRBJ1-1; V: TRBV3-1/TRBV3-2; size: .; DNA: TGTGCCAGCAGCCAAGTAAGGCAGGTTACTGAAGCTTTCTTT; CDR3: CASSQVRQVTEAFF
D: .; J: TRBJ1-5; V: TRBV7-8; size: .; DNA: TGTGCCAGCAGCTTAAGTTCTACAGGGAGGGATCAGCCCCAGCATTTT; CDR3: CASSLSSTGRDQPQHF
D: .; J: TRBJ2-5; V: TRBV7-9; size: .; DNA: TGTGCCAGCTCTCTGGGAGCGGGCCAAGAGACCCAGTACTTC; CDR3: CASSLGAGQETQYF
D: TRBD2; J: TRBJ2-1; V: TRBV4-3; size: once; DNA: TGCGCCAGCAGCCACCAACCTCTAGCGGGGGGGGGCAATGAGCAGTTCTTC; CDR3: CASSHQPLAGGGNEQFF
D: .; J: TRBJ1-1; V: TRBV4-3; size: .; DNA: TGCGCCAGCAGCCAAGAGTTGGTGAACACTGAAGCTTTCTTT; CDR3: CASSQELVNTEAFF
D: .; J: TRBJ1-3; V: TRBV7-9; size: .; DNA: TGTGCCAGCAGCTTGGCGACAGGATCCCGACTATATTTT; CDR3: CASSLATGSRLYF
D: .; J: TRBJ1-2; V: TRBV9; size: .; DNA: TGTGCCAGCAGCGACAGACCGTATGGCTACACCTTC; CDR3: CASSDRPYGYTF
D: .; J: TRBJ1-6; V: TRBV7-9; size: once; DNA: TGTGCCAGCAGCGCTTCACAGGGACCCCTCCACTTT; CDR3: CASSASQGPLHF
D: TRBD2; J: TRBJ2-1; V: TRBV9; size: .; DNA: TGTGCCAGCAGCGCCGGGGGGGAAGCTATTAACAATGAGCAGTTCTTC; CDR3: CASSAGGEAINNEQFF
D: .; J: TRBJ2-7; V: TRBV11-3; size: .; DNA: TGTGCCAGCCCAAGCCGGGACAACCCCTACGAGCAGTACTTC; CDR3: CASPSRDNPYEQYF
D: .; J: TRBJ2-7; V: TRBV7-6; size: .; DNA: TGTGCCAGCAGCTCTTCGTCTAACTCCTACGAGCAGTACTTC; CDR3: CASSSSSNSYEQYF
D: .; J: TRBJ1-1; V: TRBV21-1; size: .; DNA: TGTGCCAGCAGCAAAGCCCACAGGGGGAACACTGAAGCTTTCTTT; CDR3: CASSKAHRGNTEAFF
D: TRBD1; J: TRBJ2-7; V: TRBV15; size: .; DNA: TGTGCCACCAGCAGAAGACCGGGACAGGGGAGGCACGAGCAGTACTTC; CDR3: CATSRRPGQGRHEQYF
D: .; J: TRBJ1-1; V: TRBV28; size: .; DNA: TGTGCCAGCAGTTTAGTTAACACTGAAGCTTTCTTT; CDR3: CASSLVNTEAFF
D: .; J: TRBJ2-3; V: TRBV28; size: .; DNA: TGTGCCAGCAGTTTGATCTCCGGCGGGGGCACAGATACGCAGTATTTT; CDR3: CASSLISGGGTDTQYF
D: TRBD1; J: TRBJ1-1; V: TRBV27; size: .; DNA: TGTGCCAGCAGTTCACAGAAAACAGGGGAACGGGGAGCTTTCTTT; CDR3: CASSSQKTGERGAFF
D: .; J: TRBJ1-2; V: TRBV21-1; size: .; DNA: TGTGCCAGCAGCAAAGTTGGGGGTAACCGGGATTGTGACTATGGCTACACCTTC; CDR3: CASSKVGGNRDCDYGYTF
D: .; J: TRBJ2-2; V: TRBV7-2; size: once; DNA: TGTGCCAGCACCCTGGGGGGCTCGAACACCGGGGAGCTGTTTTTT; CDR3: CASTLGGSNTGELFF
D: TRBD1; J: TRBJ1-2; V: TRBV7-2; size: .; DNA: TGTGCCAGCAGCTTAGGGGGGACAGGGGGCAGCTATGGCTACACCTTC; CDR3: CASSLGGTGGSYGYTF
D: TRBD2; J: TRBJ2-1; V: TRBV10-1; size: .; DNA: TGCGCCAGCAGTCATAGCGGGGACCCCTACAATGAGCAGTTCTTC; CDR3: CASSHSGDPYNEQFF
D: .; J: TRBJ1-6; V: TRBV6-1; size: .; DNA: TGTGCCAGCAGTGAAACACAGTGGGGTTCACCCCTCCACTTT; CDR3: CASSETQWGSPLHF
D: .; J: TRBJ2-3; V: TRBV6-5; size: .; DNA: TGTGCCAGCAGTTACGGGGGTGCTAGCGGCACAGATACGCAGTATTTT; CDR3: CASSYGGASGTDTQYF
D: .; J: TRBJ2-2; V: TRBV4-3; size: .; DNA: TGCGCCAGCAGCCAAAAACGCGGGGGCCCGAACACCGGGGAGCTGTTTTTT; CDR3: CASSQKRGGPNTGELFF
D: .; J: TRBJ1-5; V: TRBV19; size: .; DNA: TGTGCCAGTAATGAGTTTCTGGGGCTTCAGCAGCCCCAGCATTTT; CDR3: CASNEFLGLQQPQHF
D: .; J: TRBJ1-1; V: TRBV10-2; size: .; DNA: TGCGCCAGCAGTGACGTGGGGAACACTGAAGCTTTCTTT; CDR3: CASSDVGNTEAFF